This TCR beta chain was sequenced in a study of blood T cell repertoires in COVID-19. Seattle-derived patients entered the study during active infection and were followed longitudinally. Authors' analysis steps: How many nucleated cells were present was estimated from reference gene primer amplification. Produced via immunoSEQ multiplex PCR; TCRdb's table is partial and in-frame only. D and trimming come from the DNA, and the V and J calls and clone size come from that table. The table lists about 170,000 clones, around 92% of them singletons. CDR1 is DFQATT, CDR2 SNEGSKA, per germline (reference sequence). Deletions cut 3 bases from V and 5 bases from J, with 13 bases between. The CDR3 loop spans 13 amino acids.

Sequenced material: peripheral blood. This clonotype was obtained from a man aged 30 to 39 with COVID-19, enrolled during active disease. V gene TRBV20-1 combines with J gene TRBJ1-1; D remains unclear. The CDR3 nucleotides read TGCAGTGCTAGTGGTGAAATCGGGACTGAAGCTTTCTTT. This sequence encodes CSASGEIGTEAFF.